The rows below give T cell receptor beta chains drawn from one sample of a study of T cell responses to AZD1222 COVID-19 vaccine. Assay used: immunoSEQ multiplex PCR; TCRdb lists only in-frame clones, some missing. Of roughly 120,000 clones listed, about 85% are singletons. The sample in question was peripheral blood, obtained on day 0 of AZD1222 vaccination. The receptors were sampled from an adult in good health. The conserved cysteine and the conserved F or W are not part of the CDR3 here. The size entry is marked missing in some rows and otherwise reads once, few, many or a size class.

V	size	J	CDR3
TRBV5-1	.	TRBJ2-7	ASSLVDNSYEQY
TRBV11-3	.	TRBJ2-1	ASSPGLASNEQF
TRBV18	.	TRBJ1-1	ASSPMNTEAF
TRBV30	.	TRBJ1-1	AWGRPGGLTEAF
TRBV19	.	TRBJ2-5	ASSIGASPNKETQY
TRBV7-9	.	TRBJ1-5	ASSLDPGENQPQH
TRBV19	.	TRBJ2-7	ASSKTGGVLGYEQY
TRBV9	.	TRBJ1-2	ASSVAGDNYGYT
TRBV7-9	.	TRBJ1-1	ASSSRGIGDTEAF
TRBV18	.	TRBJ2-2	ASSRPTVNTGELF
TRBV2	once	TRBJ1-2	ASSEADRGIFGYGYT
TRBV6-5	.	TRBJ1-2	ASSDRGGYGYT
TRBV11-2	.	TRBJ1-5	ASSPRGVGNQPQH
TRBV7-6	.	TRBJ2-5	ASSRYGQGDQETQY
TRBV27	.	TRBJ2-7	ASSLSGIGGKSYEQY
TRBV28	.	TRBJ2-1	ASRTTSGGRNEQF
TRBV12-5	.	TRBJ1-5	ASGFGQYNQPQH
TRBV2	.	TRBJ1-2	ASSPTAPKGYT
TRBV6-4	.	TRBJ2-3	ASSGDGGAADTQY